This is a list of T cell receptor beta chains from one sample in a study of blood T cell repertoires in COVID-19. Profiling relied on immunoSEQ multiplex PCR, and the TCRdb table lists in-frame clones only, not all of them. The profile shows hundreds of thousands of clones, around 89% of them singletons. Specimen: peripheral blood. All receptors derive from a woman in her twenties or thirties with COVID-19, enrolled during active disease. CDR3s include the opening cysteine and the closing phenylalanine or tryptophan. Each record gives: V gene, clone size, J gene, CDR3 protein. The size of a clone is reported for some rows only, either as once, few or many, or as a class for expanded clones.

>TRBV30|NA|TRBJ1-1
CAWSVPGLNTEAFF
>TRBV10-1|NA|TRBJ2-5
CASSPITGRRETQYF
>TRBV6-1|once|TRBJ1-6
CASSGGDSPLHF
>TRBV27|NA|TRBJ1-1
CASSPNPGRTEAFF
>TRBV7-2|NA|TRBJ2-5
CASSFPLASQETQYF
>TRBV5-1|NA|TRBJ1-1
CASSLDVLQDTEAFF
>TRBV7-2|NA|TRBJ2-6
CASSLVPGAGANVLTF
>TRBV5-6|NA|TRBJ2-1
CASSAAHEQFF
>TRBV19|NA|TRBJ1-2
CATSSGAPNYGYTF
>TRBV15|NA|TRBJ1-4
CATSRDRSTNEKLFF
>TRBV6-2/TRBV6-3|NA|TRBJ2-3
CASSYSIAGGRSGTDTQYF
>TRBV19|NA|TRBJ1-3
CASNQQNGLDTIYF
>TRBV6-2/TRBV6-3|NA|TRBJ1-4
CASSYNIGTGDEKLFF
>TRBV19|NA|TRBJ2-4
CASSYVSVPGENIQYF
>TRBV6-5|NA|TRBJ2-2
CASNQGAAGTGELFF
>TRBV28|NA|TRBJ1-1
CASSFLGQGVSGTEAFF
>TRBV7-9|NA|TRBJ2-3
CASSAGLAGPPTDTQYF
>TRBV7-9|NA|TRBJ1-5
CASSLAGDRGNQPQHF
>TRBV27|NA|TRBJ2-1
CASRMGQGFNEQFF
>TRBV6-1|NA|TRBJ2-7
CASSEYVAGGTYEQYF
>TRBV9|NA|TRBJ2-7
CASSAYLTGPEQYF
>TRBV11-2|NA|TRBJ1-2
CASSPQDRVGYGYTF
>TRBV6-6|NA|TRBJ2-5
CASSPPGLAGGRGGTQYF
>TRBV3-1/TRBV3-2|NA|TRBJ1-5
CASSQETGPRDQPQHF
>TRBV5-4|NA|TRBJ2-5
CASSLAGTQETQYF
>TRBV9|NA|TRBJ2-5
CASSVGRETQYF
>TRBV5-4|NA|TRBJ2-3
CASSLGLASPPVSYTQYF
>TRBV5-6|NA|TRBJ1-6
CASSKVTGGSYNSPLHF
>TRBV2|NA|TRBJ1-4
CASFPKGWGQGGEKLFF
>TRBV7-9|NA|TRBJ1-2
CASSLVNTPFYGYTF
>TRBV7-2|NA|TRBJ2-5
CASSLERTPRGETQYF
>TRBV27|NA|TRBJ1-1
CASSPGRYLGTEAFF
>TRBV19|once|TRBJ2-6
CASSTGQVGSGANVLTF
>TRBV5-1|NA|TRBJ2-5
CASSLALAGGNQETQYF
>TRBV29-1|NA|TRBJ1-1
CSVSPSQDTEAFF
>TRBV5-1|NA|TRBJ1-4
CASSLAPPHEKLFF
>TRBV9|once|TRBJ2-1
CASSVGQGGIDEQFF
>TRBV11-3|NA|TRBJ1-1
CASSLGFRSEAFF
>TRBV4-3|NA|TRBJ2-3
CASSQVASTDTQYF
>TRBV19|NA|TRBJ2-2
CASSTGLGSGELFF
>TRBV11-3|NA|TRBJ2-1
CASSFNRGNEQFF
>TRBV6-2/TRBV6-3|once|TRBJ1-5
CASSYGGRGMIQPQHF
>TRBV6-5|NA|TRBJ2-1
CASSATSSYNEQFF
>TRBV13|once|TRBJ2-3
CASSLRPGLADTDTQYF
>TRBV21-1|NA|TRBJ2-7
CASNFPRTGGFAYEQYF